Below are 27 T cell receptor beta chains sequenced from a single sample in a study of beta chain features in type 1 diabetes. Every isolated RNA sample was fully reverse transcribed, so sequencing captured expressed TCRB transcripts. TCRdb keeps only in-frame clones here, not all; method: immunoSEQ multiplex PCR. In the table there are about 620,000 clones, about 16% of which are singletons. Sequenced: naive CD4+ T cells from blood. The receptor source for this set is a young man in good health.

The chain uses TRBV19 and TRBJ1-5, with D possibly TRBD1 on 6 matching bases. The germline V gene encodes CDR1 LNHDA and CDR2 SQIVND (reference sequence). The germline V and J ends were trimmed by 7 bases and 2 bases, with 12 bases remaining between them. The CDR3 covers 14 residues. The CDR3, as DNA: TGTGCCAGTACCCTCGACAGGCGCAATCAGCCCCAGCATTTT. Its protein is CASTLDRRNQPQHF.

The chain carries TRBV9 and TRBJ1-2; 8 positions match TRBD1. Germline-derived CDR1 and CDR2 are SGDLS and YYNGEE. V was clipped by 4 bases and J by 4 bases; unmatched bases: 9. CDR3 length: 15 amino acids. The CDR3 DNA is TGTGCCAGCAGCCCCGGGGTTGACAGGGGCTATGGCTACACCTTC. It encodes CASSPGVDRGYGYTF.

Only a few counts were recorded for this clone. The chain is built from TRBV7-9 and TRBJ2-4, with D unresolved. The CDR3 totals 18 residues. Germline CDR1 reads SEHNR; CDR2 reads FQNEAQ (reference sequence). Trimming cost V 2 bases and J 0 bases, with 17 bases left between them. The CDR3 region is CASSLLLFGNLAKNIQYF. The CDR3 region has the DNA TGTGCCAGCAGCTTACTATTGTTTGGCAACCTAGCCAAAAACATTCAGTACTTC.

Only a few counts were recorded for this clone. The J gene is TRBJ2-5, the V gene TRBV5-1; 10 bases agree with TRBD1. This CDR3 contains 14 residues. J gave up 4 bases and V 4 bases, and 4 bases lay outside the gene matches. The germline V gene has CDR1 SGHRS and CDR2 YFSETQ. The DNA of the CDR3 is TGCGCCAGCAGCGCCCGGACAGGGGGAGAGACCCAGTACTTC. Translating it yields CASSARTGGETQYF.

The DNA for the CDR3 is TGCGCCAGCAGCTTAAGCCCAGTCACCACCGGGGAGCTGTTTTTT. Amino acids: CASSLSPVTTGELFF. The chain uses TRBV5-1 and TRBJ2-2; D not resolved. The ends were cut back, 2 bases at V and 4 bases at J, with 12 bases in the middle. Germline V gene data show CDR1 as SGHRS and CDR2 as YFSETQ. The CDR3 has 15 amino acids.

The chain recombines TRBV6-5 with TRBJ1-1; no reliable D call. With 2 bases removed from V and 0 bases from J, the gap between germline ends came to 7 bases. Germline V CDR1 and CDR2: MNHEY, SVGAGI. The CDR3 runs 14 residues. CDR3 amino acids: CASSYGSMNTEAFF. CDR3 nucleotides: TGTGCCAGCAGTTACGGGAGCATGAACACTGAAGCTTTCTTT.

This clone was found a few times. V is TRBV14 and J is TRBJ1-3; D not resolved. The CDR3 has 16 amino acids. V was trimmed by 3 bases and J by 0 bases, leaving 12 bases between them. Germline values: CDR1 SGHDN, CDR2 FVKESK. The CDR3 region has the DNA TGTGCCAGCAGCCACCTGGGAGGCACCTCTGGAAACACCATATATTTT. Its translation: CASSHLGGTSGNTIYF.

This clone was seen a handful of times. This chain links TRBV7-2 with TRBJ2-5; D perhaps matches TRBD1 (6 bases). Trimming left V 1 base short and J 4 bases short, with 19 bases between. This CDR3 is built from 17 residues. Germline lookup yields CDR1 SGHTA and CDR2 FQGNSA. The DNA of the CDR3 is TGTGCCAGCAGCTTAGTAGTCGGGACAATACTCCGAGAGACCCAGTACTTC. Translated: CASSLVVGTILRETQYF.

The V call is TRBV4-2, the J call TRBJ2-5; a possible D gene is TRBD1 (6 bases). Trimming left V 5 bases short and J 1 base short, with 17 bases between. This CDR3 is built from 16 residues. Germline V gene lookup returns CDR1 LGHNA and CDR2 YNFKEQ. The CDR3, as DNA: TGTGCCAGCAGCAGCAACAGGGCCACACCCCAAGAGACCCAGTACTTC. Translation gives CASSSNRATPQETQYF.

The CDR3 protein is CAISLTGESYEQYF. The CDR3 DNA reads TGTGCCATCAGTTTGACAGGGGAATCCTACGAGCAGTACTTC. The J gene is TRBJ2-7, the V gene TRBV10-3; 8 positions match TRBD1. The J segment lost 1 base and the V segment lost 5 bases, leaving 4 bases of the junction unmatched. Germline CDR1 is ENHRY and CDR2 is SYGVKD. The CDR3 consists of 14 residues.

In regard to this clone: This same CDR3 is encoded by further DNA sequences in the sample. The rearrangement links TRBV20-1 to TRBJ2-7; D gene ambiguous. The length of the CDR3 is 11 residues. The V end lost 0 bases, the J end lost 7 bases, and 7 bases lay between the germline ends. Germline values: CDR1 DFQATT, CDR2 SNEGSKA (reference sequence). The CDR3 DNA is TGCAGTGCTAGAGATCTGAGGGAGCAGTACTTC. Translated, it gives CSARDLREQYF.

The chain joins TRBV9 to TRBJ2-7; TRBD2 matches 7 bases. CDR1 and CDR2 (germline): SGDLS, YYNGEE. Germline trimming cut 0 bases from V and 2 bases from J; bases unmatched to any gene: 5. The CDR3 has 15 amino acids. The CDR3 sequence: CASSVGEGSTYEQYF. The DNA of the CDR3 is TGTGCCAGCAGCGTAGGGGAGGGTTCCACCTACGAGCAGTACTTC.

The chain employs TRBV7-9 and TRBJ2-5, with TRBD1 matching over 9 bases. There are 15 residues in the CDR3. After removal of 4 bases from V and 5 bases from J, the junction contained 8 bases not matched to a gene. CDR1 SEHNR and CDR2 FQNEAQ come from the germline V gene (reference sequence). The CDR3 sequence: CASSSHRGLQETQYF. CDR3 nucleotide sequence: TGTGCCAGCAGCTCGCACAGGGGGCTGCAGGAGACCCAGTACTTC.

This clone has more than one count but fewer than ten. The chain is built from TRBV5-1 and TRBJ2-5; a weak D match, TRBD1 (5 bases). The CDR3 extends over 13 amino acids. V lost 2 bases and J 5 bases, leaving 10 bases between the germline ends. Germline CDR1 is SGHRS and CDR2 is YFSETQ. The CDR3, as DNA: TGCGCCAGCAGCTTCCAGGGTACCGAGACCCAGTACTTC. This encodes CASSFQGTETQYF.

The CDR3 DNA reads TGTGCCAGCAGCCATCGGACAGGAGGGGGGTCCGATGGCTACACCTTC. As protein: CASSHRTGGGSDGYTF. The genes are TRBV14 and TRBJ1-2, with 7 positions matching TRBD1. V shed 3 bases, J shed 6 bases, and the junction held 13 bases outside the gene matches. The CDR3 runs 16 residues. Germline V gene sequence: CDR1 SGHDN, CDR2 FVKESK.

There are a few counts of this clone. The junction shows a germline mismatch at one end, possibly a read error. The gene calls are TRBV7-7 and TRBJ2-7; 7 bases fit TRBD1. The CDR3 is 13 amino acids. The V gene's germline CDR1 is SSHAT and CDR2 FNYEAQ (reference sequence). CDR3 in DNA: TGTGCTAGCAGCTTCAGACAGGGCTACGAGCAGTACTTC. Translation gives CASSFRQGYEQYF. Full variable domain (missing parts from reference TRBV7-7 and TRBJ2-7): GAGVSQSPRYKVTKRGQDVTLRCDPISSHATLYWYQQALGQGPEFLTYFNYEAQPDKSGLPSDRFSAERPEGSISTLTIQRTEQRDSAMYRCASSFRQGYEQYFGPGTRLTVT.

This clone was seen a handful of times. The chain is built from TRBV5-1 and TRBJ1-5; 10 bases line up with TRBD1. CDR3 size: 15 residues. Unmatched junction bases numbered 3, after V lost 4 bases and J lost 2 bases. Germline V lookup: CDR1 SGHRS, CDR2 YFSETQ. The CDR3 loop is CASSMTGGRNQPQHF. CDR3 DNA: TGCGCCAGCAGCATGACAGGGGGCCGCAATCAGCCCCAGCATTTT.

The V call is TRBV11-2, the J call TRBJ1-1, with 9 positions matching TRBD1. In germline, CDR1 is SGHAT, CDR2 FQNNGV. The ends lost 2 bases at V and 2 bases at J; junction bases unmatched: 6. The CDR3 runs to 16 residues. CDR3 sequence: CASSLLGTGFNTEAFF. Here the CDR3 DNA reads TGTGCCAGCAGCTTACTCGGGACAGGGTTTAACACTGAAGCTTTCTTT. Looking up the rest from reference TRBV11-2 and TRBJ1-1 gives the full variable domain: EAGVAQSPRYKIIEKRQSVAFWCNPISGHATLYWYQQILGQGPKLLIQFQNNGVVDDSQLPKDRFSAERLKGVDSTLKIQPAKLEDSAVYLCASSLLGTGFNTEAFFGQGTRLTVV.

This clone was counted between two and nine times. The chain employs TRBV6-1 and TRBJ2-7; D remains unclear. Germline V gene lookup returns CDR1 MNHNS and CDR2 SASEGT. The CDR3 loop spans 13 amino acids. The V and J ends lost 5 bases and 2 bases respectively, with 10 bases between them. This chain's CDR3 is CASSRPAAYEQYF. The CDR3 bases are TGTGCCAGCAGTCGACCAGCCGCCTACGAGCAGTACTTC.

This clone was seen a few times. The V gene is TRBV19, the J gene TRBJ2-6; D could derive from TRBD1 or TRBD2 (5 bases each). V lost 3 bases and J 3 bases, leaving 9 bases between the germline ends. Germline values: CDR1 LNHDA, CDR2 SQIVND (reference sequence). This CDR3 comprises 15 residues. CDR3 DNA: TGTGCCAGTAGTATTGGGGGTCTTGGGGCCAACGTCCTGACTTTC. It is translated as CASSIGGLGANVLTF.

This clone has a handful of counts. The chain links TRBV12-2 to TRBJ2-1; the table's D call TRBD2 went unverified against the DNA. TRBV12-2 constitutes a pseudogene. The CDR3 spans 17 residues. DNA of the CDR3: TGTGCAAGTCGCTTAGGATTAGCGGGAAGTTCCTACAATGAGCAGTTCTTC. Protein product: CASRLGLAGSSYNEQFF.

This chain uses TRBV11-1 with TRBJ2-1, with 10 bases lining up with TRBD1. The CDR3 has 17 residues. V trimming: 3 bases; J trimming: 7 bases; junction bases outside the gene matches: 12. Germline assignment: CDR1 SGHAT and CDR2 FQDESV (reference sequence). The CDR3 region has the DNA TGTGCCAGCAGCTTCCCTTTTGTGGACAGGGGGATAAATGAGCAGTTCTTC. The encoded protein is CASSFPFVDRGINEQFF.

This chain joins TRBV23-1 and TRBJ2-1, with 9 bases matching TRBD1. TRBV23-1 qualifies as an ORF whose function is uncertain. CDR3 length: 18 residues. Trimming at V came to 2 bases and at J to 6 bases, leaving 14 bases not matched to a gene. The CDR3 region is CASSQRYLGQGIFNEQFF. Written as DNA, the CDR3 is TGCGCCAGCAGTCAAAGGTATCTGGGACAGGGAATATTCAATGAGCAGTTCTTC.

The chain is built from TRBV13 and TRBJ2-1; 11 nucleotides match TRBD1. V was clipped by 0 bases and J by 1 base; unmatched bases: 2. The CDR3 is 17 amino acids. The germline V gene has CDR1 PRHDT and CDR2 FYEKMQ (reference sequence). CDR3 region: CASSLGGQGASYNEQFF. As DNA, the CDR3 is TGTGCCAGCAGCTTAGGTGGACAGGGGGCTTCCTACAATGAGCAGTTCTTC.

This clone has more than one count but fewer than ten. This chain uses TRBV4-3 with TRBJ2-7, with 8 bases matching TRBD1. The CDR3 loop spans 15 amino acids. Trimming at V came to 3 bases and at J to 0 bases, leaving 4 bases not matched to a gene. In germline, CDR1 is LGHNA, CDR2 YSLEER. CDR3 DNA: TGCGCCAGCAGCCAGGACAGGGACGGCTCCTACGAGCAGTACTTC. The encoded protein is CASSQDRDGSYEQYF.

This clone was found a few times. This chain connects TRBV5-5 to TRBJ1-2; TRBD1 matches 10 bases. Looked up from germline, CDR1 is SGHKS and CDR2 is YYEKEE (reference sequence). J was trimmed by 5 bases and V by 5 bases; bases with no gene match: 9. The CDR3 extends over 15 amino acids. CDR3: CASRRPGTGDYGYTF. In DNA, the CDR3 is TGTGCCAGCAGACGCCCTGGGACAGGGGATTATGGCTACACCTTC.

The J gene is TRBJ2-7, the V gene TRBV7-8, with 7 positions matching TRBD1. V lost 9 bases, J lost 4 bases, and 12 bases stayed unmatched. Germline-derived CDR1 and CDR2 are SGHVS and FQNEAQ. There are 14 residues in the CDR3. The CDR3 loop is CASNRDSLSYEQYF. The CDR3 region has the DNA TGTGCCAGTAACCGGGACAGTCTTTCTTACGAGCAGTACTTC.